The 9 T cell receptor beta chains listed next were all sequenced from one sample in a study of blood T cell repertoires in COVID-19. Libraries were prepared by immunoSEQ multiplex PCR; TCRdb keeps only in-frame clonotypes and omits some of them. The data show roughly 430,000 clones, with 70% to 90% seen just once and approximately 2% held by the top ten. The sequenced sample consisted of PBMCs or T cells enriched from blood (not recorded which). Receptors were obtained from a woman aged 40 to 50 with acute COVID-19.

The gene calls are TRBV13 and TRBJ1-2, with 9 bases aligning to TRBD1. Germline V gene data show CDR1 as PRHDT and CDR2 as FYEKMQ (reference sequence). With V trimmed by 5 bases and J by 6 bases, 10 bases remained unmatched. The CDR3 runs 15 residues. The CDR3 DNA reads as TGTGCCAGCAGCCGCGCGGGACAGGGAGGGGATGGCTACACCTTC. Translation gives CASSRAGQGGDGYTF. Full variable domain (rest looked up from reference TRBV13 and TRBJ1-2): AAGVIQSPRHLIKEKRETATLKCYPIPRHDTVYWYQQGPGQDPQFLISFYEKMQSDKGSIPDRFSAQQFSDYHSELNMSSLELGDSALYFCASSRAGQGGDGYTFGSGTRLTVV.

The rearrangement links TRBV29-1 to TRBJ1-2; the D gene is possibly TRBD1 (5 bases). Germline V lookup: CDR1 SQVTM, CDR2 ANQGSEA. V was cut by 6 bases and J by 8 bases, with 13 bases left in between. The CDR3 contains 11 residues. CDR3 region: CSVAGLEGYTF. The CDR3, as DNA: TGCAGCGTAGCAGGGTTAGAAGGCTACACCTTC.

The DNA of the CDR3 is TGCGCCAGCAGCACGGCGGCGGGGAACAACAGGAACACTGAAGCTTTCTTT. Amino acid sequence: CASSTAAGNNRNTEAFF. V usage is TRBV5-1 and J usage is TRBJ1-1; the D is unclear. The V end lost 4 bases, the J end lost 1 base, and 20 bases lay between the germline ends. The CDR3 loop spans 17 amino acids. The germline CDR1 and CDR2 sequences are SGHRS and YFSETQ. The whole variable domain, remainder taken from reference TRBV5-1 and TRBJ1-1, is KAGVTQTPRYLIKTRGQQVTLSCSPISGHRSVSWYQQTPGQGLQFLFEYFSETQRNKGNFPGRFSGRQFSNSRSEMNVSTLELGDSALYLCASSTAAGNNRNTEAFFGQGTRLTVV.

The V gene is TRBV29-1, the J gene TRBJ2-1, with TRBD1 as a possible D gene (6 bases). CDR1 is SQVTM and CDR2 is ANQGSEA in the germline V gene. V shed 6 bases and J shed 3 bases, with 12 bases lying between them. The CDR3 extends over 13 amino acids. DNA for the CDR3: TGCAGCGTGAAGACAGGAGACTACAATGAGCAGTTCTTC. Encoded protein: CSVKTGDYNEQFF.

The rearrangement joins TRBV10-2 to TRBJ2-1; D is possibly TRBD2 (5 bases). The CDR3 contains 14 residues. The germline CDR1 and CDR2 sequences are WSHSY and SAAADI. Trimming shortened V by 1 base and J by 8 bases, and 12 bases separated the two germline ends. The CDR3 DNA follows: TGCGCCAGCAGTGAGTATCGCAGCGGTCATGAGCAGTTCTTC. Translating gives CASSEYRSGHEQFF.

The V call is TRBV7-2, the J call TRBJ1-4, with 8 bases aligning to TRBD1. CDR3 length: 15 residues. Germline V lookup: CDR1 SGHTA, CDR2 FQGNSA. V lost 5 bases and J lost 4; bases outside the gene matches: 6. The CDR3 DNA follows: TGTGCCAGCAGCGCAGGACAGGGAAATAATGAAAAACTGTTTTTT. Translation gives CASSAGQGNNEKLFF.

The J gene is TRBJ1-6, the V gene TRBV6-5, with D perhaps matching TRBD1 (6 bases). The V gene lost 7 bases and the J gene lost 9 bases, with 19 bases spanning the gap. From germline, CDR1 is MNHEY and CDR2 SVGAGI. This CDR3 comprises 15 residues. This CDR3 is CASTPPGRGSSPLHF. CDR3 nucleotides: TGTGCCAGCACCCCACCGGGCAGGGGCTCTTCACCCCTCCACTTT.

V is TRBV30 and J is TRBJ1-1, with D perhaps matching TRBD1 (6 bases). The CDR3 totals 14 residues. Germline V gene data show CDR1 as GTSNPN and CDR2 as SVGIG (reference sequence). V gave up 3 bases and J gave up 0 bases, with 11 bases separating them. In DNA form, the CDR3 reads TGTGCCTGGAGCTGGACAGCTTTGAACACTGAAGCTTTCTTT. It specifies CAWSWTALNTEAFF.

The chain combines TRBV27 with TRBJ1-4; D remains ambiguous. V lost 5 bases, J lost 0 bases, and 13 bases lay in between. Looked up from germline, CDR1 is MNHEY and CDR2 is SMNVEV (reference sequence). The CDR3 consists of 16 residues. Written as DNA, the CDR3 is TGTGCCAGCAGTCAGTCCGGCGGGACAACTAATGAAAAACTGTTTTTT. Its translation is CASSQSGGTTNEKLFF.